A selection of T cell receptor beta chains follows, all from one sample in a study of blood T cell repertoires in COVID-19. Assay used: immunoSEQ multiplex PCR; TCRdb lists only in-frame clones, some missing. Of 300,000 to 350,000 clones in the sample, around nine tenths were seen once. The sample taken for sequencing was peripheral blood. These receptors were obtained from a woman younger than 35 who had recovered from COVID-19. Each CDR3 is given with its conserved first and last residue. D genes are given only for firm matches. Not all rows give a size; the values are once, few, many and, for expanded clones, a class.

v_call: TRBV15
d_call: TRBD1
clone_size: once
j_call: TRBJ1-2
cdr3_nt: TGTGCCACCAGCAGTCACCTACGACAGGGCGACGACTATGGCTACACCTTC
cdr3_aa: CATSSHLRQGDDYGYTF

v_call: TRBV19
d_call: TRBD1
clone_size: NA
j_call: TRBJ1-5
cdr3_nt: TGTGCCAGCGGGACAGGGAAGGGCAATCAGCCCCAGCATTTT
cdr3_aa: CASGTGKGNQPQHF

v_call: TRBV5-5
d_call: NA
clone_size: NA
j_call: TRBJ2-4
cdr3_nt: TGTGCCAGCAGCTTAGACCCCGGGAAGGCCAAAAACATTCAGTACTTC
cdr3_aa: CASSLDPGKAKNIQYF

v_call: TRBV6-6
d_call: NA
clone_size: NA
j_call: TRBJ1-1
cdr3_nt: TGTGCCAGCAGTTACATCAGGGTTGAAGCTTTCTTT
cdr3_aa: CASSYIRVEAFF

v_call: TRBV7-2
d_call: NA
clone_size: NA
j_call: TRBJ2-2
cdr3_nt: TGTGCCAGCAGCCCGCCACCACTATGGCCCGGGGAGCTGTTTTTT
cdr3_aa: CASSPPPLWPGELFF

v_call: TRBV7-6
d_call: NA
clone_size: NA
j_call: TRBJ2-1
cdr3_nt: TGTGCCAGCAGCTCGACTGGTTGGAGTGATAGCTCCTACAATGAGCAGTTCTTC
cdr3_aa: CASSSTGWSDSSYNEQFF

v_call: TRBV3-1/TRBV3-2
d_call: NA
clone_size: NA
j_call: TRBJ1-2
cdr3_nt: TGTGCCAGCAGCCAGTCGGCAGGGTGGTATGGCTACACCTTC
cdr3_aa: CASSQSAGWYGYTF

v_call: TRBV3-1/TRBV3-2
d_call: NA
clone_size: NA
j_call: TRBJ1-3
cdr3_nt: TGTGCCAGCAGCCTCCTTTCGGGAAACACCATATATTTT
cdr3_aa: CASSLLSGNTIYF

v_call: TRBV24-1
d_call: TRBD2
clone_size: NA
j_call: TRBJ2-1
cdr3_nt: TGTGCCACCAGTCCCTATACCCCGGGACTAGCCGCTGAGCAGTTCTTC
cdr3_aa: CATSPYTPGLAAEQFF

v_call: TRBV18
d_call: TRBD1
clone_size: NA
j_call: TRBJ1-2
cdr3_nt: TGTGCCAGCTCACTGCCGGGACAGAACATCTATGGCTACACCTTC
cdr3_aa: CASSLPGQNIYGYTF

v_call: TRBV7-2
d_call: NA
clone_size: few
j_call: TRBJ1-1
cdr3_nt: TGTGCCAGCACCCGACAGGCGTACACTGAAGCTTTCTTT
cdr3_aa: CASTRQAYTEAFF

v_call: TRBV5-6
d_call: NA
clone_size: NA
j_call: TRBJ1-1
cdr3_nt: TGTGCCAGCAGCTCAGGGATATGGCACACTGAAGCTTTCTTT
cdr3_aa: CASSSGIWHTEAFF

v_call: TRBV3-1/TRBV3-2
d_call: NA
clone_size: NA
j_call: TRBJ1-2
cdr3_nt: TGTGCCAGCAGCCCCGTTCGGGCGGGTGACTATGGCTACACCTTC
cdr3_aa: CASSPVRAGDYGYTF

v_call: TRBV6-5
d_call: TRBD1
clone_size: NA
j_call: TRBJ1-1
cdr3_nt: TGTGCCAGCAGCTACGACAGGGGCGTAAACACTGAAGCTTTCTTT
cdr3_aa: CASSYDRGVNTEAFF

v_call: TRBV19
d_call: NA
clone_size: NA
j_call: TRBJ1-1
cdr3_nt: TGTGCCAGTACGGGGGATCTTTGGGGGAACACTGAAGCTTTCTTT
cdr3_aa: CASTGDLWGNTEAFF